This is a list of T cell receptor beta chains from one sample in a study of cytotoxic CD8 clonotypes in ibrutinib-treated CLL. Profiled with immunoSEQ multiplex PCR; TCRdb holds only in-frame clones, not every one. The sample contains more than 110,000 clones, approximately 90% of which appear only once. The specimen was PBMCs, collected after 12 months of ibrutinib treatment. The origin of the receptors is a human donor with chronic lymphocytic leukemia. CDR3s include the opening cysteine and the closing phenylalanine or tryptophan. The D gene is left open where the match is weak. Not all rows give a size; the values are once, few, many and, for expanded clones, a class.

size,D,J,V,length,CDR3,DNA
once,TRBD1,TRBJ1-3,TRBV23-1,18,CASSQRRDRPPLGNTIYF,TGCGCCAGCAGTCAAAGGCGGGACAGGCCACCTCTAGGCAACACCATATATTTT
.,TRBD2,TRBJ2-5,TRBV19,13,CASQTSGQETQYF,TGTGCCAGTCAGACTAGCGGACAAGAGACCCAGTACTTC
.,.,TRBJ1-1,TRBV6-5,14,CASSYSLASHTAFF,TGTGCCAGCAGTTACTCGTTGGCTTCTCATACAGCTTTCTTT
once,TRBD2,TRBJ2-7,TRBV7-9,14,CASSSSGRAGEQYF,TGTGCCAGCAGCTCTAGCGGGAGGGCCGGCGAGCAGTACTTC
.,.,TRBJ2-6,TRBV9,18,CASSVAGDPGSGANVLTF,TGTGCCAGCAGCGTAGCTGGGGACCCCGGCTCTGGGGCCAACGTCCTGACTTTC
once,.,TRBJ2-7,TRBV7-8,13,CASSLVQGEVQYF,TGTGCCAGCAGCTTAGTACAGGGTGAGGTGCAGTACTTC
.,TRBD1,TRBJ1-2,TRBV30,15,CAWKSAGQGNYGYTF,TGTGCCTGGAAATCTGCCGGACAGGGGAACTATGGCTACACCTTC
.,TRBD1,TRBJ2-7,TRBV11-2,14,CASGHPGQDYEQYF,TGTGCCAGCGGGCATCCTGGACAGGACTACGAGCAGTACTTC
.,.,TRBJ2-3,TRBV25-1,17,CASSPATRTDSTDTQYF,TGTGCCAGCAGCCCTGCAACCCGGACGGACAGCACAGATACGCAGTATTTT
.,.,TRBJ2-1,TRBV7-3,16,CASSSGTYSSYNEQFF,TGTGCCAGCAGCTCCGGGACTTACAGCTCCTACAATGAGCAGTTCTTC
.,TRBD2,TRBJ2-7,TRBV6-5,15,CASTKGLARFYEQYF,TGTGCCAGCACCAAAGGACTAGCCAGGTTCTACGAGCAGTACTTC
.,.,TRBJ2-7,TRBV28,14,CASSLSPARGEQYF,TGTGCCAGCAGTTTATCCCCGGCCCGGGGCGAGCAGTACTTC
.,TRBD2,TRBJ2-2,TRBV9,19,CASSLAFLADRGGGGELFF,TGTGCCAGCAGCCTGGCCTTTCTAGCGGACCGCGGGGGAGGCGGGGAGCTGTTTTTT
.,TRBD2,TRBJ2-2,TRBV4-2,16,CASSGLGAGGTGELFF,TGTGCCAGCAGCGGGCTAGGCGCGGGAGGAACCGGGGAGCTGTTTTTT
.,.,TRBJ2-1,TRBV2,16,CASSAVLGGGKNEQFF,TGTGCCAGCAGCGCCGTACTAGGAGGGGGAAAAAATGAGCAGTTCTTC
.,.,TRBJ2-7,TRBV11-2,16,CASRYTRSGTPYEQYF,TGTGCCAGCAGATATACACGGAGCGGAACTCCCTACGAGCAGTACTTC
once,.,TRBJ2-7,TRBV30,13,CAWSSQVTREQYF,TGTGCCTGGAGTAGTCAGGTAACTCGCGAGCAGTACTTC
.,.,TRBJ2-3,TRBV19,11,CASSNTDTQYF,TGTGCCAGTAGTAACACAGATACGCAGTATTTT
.,.,TRBJ2-1,TRBV10-3,15,CAISDPKQIAYEQFF,TGTGCCATCAGCGACCCTAAACAAATAGCATACGAGCAGTTCTTC
once,TRBD2,TRBJ2-7,TRBV2,16,CASSPRGLAGAYEQYF,TGTGCCAGCAGTCCTAGAGGACTAGCGGGAGCCTACGAGCAGTACTTC
.,.,TRBJ1-3,TRBV5-1,17,CASSLDDRRSSGNTIYF,TGCGCCAGCAGCTTGGACGACAGACGAAGCTCTGGAAACACCATATATTTT
.,TRBD1,TRBJ2-5,TRBV29-1,13,CSVPGTGRRTQYF,TGCAGCGTCCCCGGGACAGGGAGGAGAACCCAGTACTTC
.,.,TRBJ2-3,TRBV19,14,CASSPFRGTDTQYF,TGTGCCAGTAGTCCATTTAGAGGCACAGATACGCAGTATTTT
.,.,TRBJ1-1,TRBV6-5,13,CASNIQGNTEAFF,TGTGCCAGTAACATTCAGGGAAACACTGAAGCTTTCTTT
.,TRBD1,TRBJ1-3,TRBV5-4,12,CASSRDSNTIYF,TGTGCCAGCAGCCGGGACAGCAACACCATATATTTT
.,TRBD1,TRBJ2-7,TRBV5-1,16,CASSFSQGTLSYEQYF,TGCGCCAGCAGCTTTTCACAGGGGACCCTTTCCTACGAGCAGTACTTC
.,TRBD1,TRBJ2-1,TRBV5-1,15,CASSKDRGLENEQFF,TGCGCCAGCAGCAAGGACAGGGGGCTTGAGAATGAGCAGTTCTTC
.,TRBD1,TRBJ1-4,TRBV18,17,CASSPFETGGGEEKLFF,TGTGCCAGCTCACCCTTTGAAACAGGGGGAGGAGAAGAAAAACTGTTTTTT
.,.,TRBJ1-2,TRBV5-1,14,CASSPAGGNYGYTF,TGCGCCAGCAGCCCCGCCGGCGGGAACTATGGCTACACCTTC
.,.,TRBJ2-1,TRBV6-6,12,CASSDTYNEQFF,TGTGCCAGCAGCGACACCTACAATGAGCAGTTCTTC
.,.,TRBJ2-7,TRBV28,17,CASSPRTVRSLSYEQYF,TGTGCCAGCAGCCCTCGGACAGTACGGTCTTTATCCTACGAGCAGTACTTC
.,.,TRBJ2-2,TRBV30,15,CAWSHPGFNTGELFF,TGTGCCTGGAGTCACCCGGGATTTAACACCGGGGAGCTGTTTTTT
.,.,TRBJ1-1,TRBV13,13,CASSPRTNTEAFF,TGTGCCAGCAGCCCTCGGACGAACACTGAAGCTTTCTTT
.,.,TRBJ2-3,TRBV6-6,14,CASIRQTSTDTQYF,TGTGCCAGTATCAGACAGACTAGCACAGATACGCAGTATTTT
.,TRBD1,TRBJ2-7,TRBV2,12,CASSGQGGEQYF,TGTGCCAGCTCCGGACAGGGGGGTGAGCAGTACTTC
.,TRBD2,TRBJ2-1,TRBV29-1,14,CSVTGTSSYNEQFF,TGCAGCGTGACCGGGACTAGCTCTTACAATGAGCAGTTCTTC
.,.,TRBJ2-7,TRBV6-6,15,CASSFPVFPGYEQYF,TGTGCCAGCAGTTTCCCCGTTTTCCCGGGCTACGAGCAGTACTTC
.,.,TRBJ2-7,TRBV30,11,CAWDPGEEQYF,TGTGCCTGGGACCCTGGAGAGGAGCAGTACTTC
.,.,TRBJ2-7,TRBV28,14,CASSLQGNRHEQYF,TGTGCCAGCAGCTTACAGGGAAACCGACACGAGCAGTACTTC
.,TRBD2,TRBJ2-2,TRBV5-1,16,CASSFGLAGVNGELFF,TGCGCCAGCAGCTTCGGCCTAGCGGGAGTAAACGGGGAGCTGTTTTTT
.,.,TRBJ2-5,TRBV9,14,CASSVGTVQETQYF,TGTGCCAGCAGCGTAGGGACAGTTCAAGAGACCCAGTACTTC
.,TRBD2,TRBJ2-7,TRBV2,15,CASSVPSGRVYEQYF,TGTGCCAGCAGTGTACCTAGCGGGAGGGTCTACGAGCAGTACTTC
.,TRBD1,TRBJ1-3,TRBV28,17,CASSSFVQGASGNTIYF,TGTGCCAGCAGTTCCTTCGTTCAGGGGGCGTCTGGAAACACCATATATTTT
.,.,TRBJ2-3,TRBV28,13,CANRQGPTDTQYF,TGTGCCAACCGACAAGGTCCGACGGATACGCAGTATTTT
once,.,TRBJ2-1,TRBV7-3,12,CASSLTDDEQFF,TGTGCCAGCAGCTTAACGGACGATGAGCAGTTCTTC
.,.,TRBJ1-2,TRBV28,14,CASSVTGRFYGYTF,TGTGCCAGCAGTGTCACGGGACGGTTCTATGGCTACACCTTC
.,.,TRBJ2-1,TRBV7-9,12,CASSSGLRIKFF,TGTGCCAGCAGCTCGGGACTCCGGATCAAGTTCTTC
.,.,TRBJ1-5,TRBV7-9,15,CASSRDGYSNQPQHF,TGTGCCAGCAGCCGGGACGGTTATAGCAATCAGCCCCAGCATTTT
.,.,TRBJ1-2,TRBV28,15,CASSGGVTSNYGYTF,TGTGCCAGCAGTGGGGGGGTTACCTCTAACTATGGCTACACCTTC
.,.,TRBJ2-5,TRBV27,9,CATQETQYF,TGTGCCACCCAAGAGACCCAGTACTTC
.,.,TRBJ2-2,TRBV14,17,CASSQDFPGVSTGELFF,TGTGCCAGCAGCCAAGATTTCCCGGGAGTCTCGACCGGGGAGCTGTTTTTT
.,TRBD1,TRBJ1-2,TRBV4-1,15,CASSQEGRGKYGYTF,TGCGCCAGCAGCCAAGAAGGCAGGGGGAAATATGGCTACACCTTC
.,.,TRBJ1-5,TRBV25-1,13,CASSFGLNQPQHF,TGTGCCAGCAGTTTCGGGCTCAATCAGCCCCAGCATTTT
.,.,TRBJ2-1,TRBV7-2,11,CASSSRDVMFF,TGTGCCAGCAGCTCCCGGGACGTGATGTTCTTC
.,TRBD2,TRBJ2-1,TRBV11-2,16,CASSSSGGSSYNEQFF,TGTGCCAGCAGCTCTAGCGGAGGGAGCTCCTACAATGAGCAGTTCTTC
.,TRBD2,TRBJ2-1,TRBV27,16,CASSLKAGTYYNEQFF,TGTGCCAGCAGTCTTAAAGCGGGAACCTACTACAATGAGCAGTTCTTC
.,.,TRBJ1-4,TRBV11-2,15,CASSSRPTTNEKLFF,TGTGCCAGCAGCTCGAGACCGACAACTAATGAAAAACTGTTTTTT
.,.,TRBJ2-7,TRBV19,15,CASSIRKEGAYEQYF,TGTGCCAGTAGTATTAGAAAGGAGGGGGCCTACGAGCAGTACTTC
.,TRBD1,TRBJ1-4,TRBV30,14,CAWRGPGQSEKLFF,TGTGCCTGGAGAGGACCGGGACAGAGCGAAAAACTGTTTTTT
.,.,TRBJ2-5,TRBV27,13,CASSLTLGVPQYF,TGTGCCAGCAGTTTAACCCTCGGCGTGCCCCAGTACTTC